These 26 T cell receptor beta chains came from one sample sequenced in a study of cytomegalovirus exposure and HLA in healthy donors. Only in-frame clones appear in the TCRdb table, and some are missing; sequencing was by immunoSEQ multiplex PCR. Found here are under 100,000 clones, around 96% of them singletons; the top ten hold more than 0.65%. The sequenced sample consisted of PBMCs. The receptors were gathered from a man in his late teens or twenties in good health and CMV-seronegative.

The chain has TRBV30 and TRBJ2-7; 12 nucleotides align to TRBD1. The V gene's germline CDR1 is GTSNPN and CDR2 SVGIG (reference sequence). V trimming: 3 bases; J trimming: 7 bases; junction bases outside the gene matches: 7. This CDR3 is 14 amino acids long. The CDR3 bases are TGTGCCTGGAGCGGGACAGGGGGCAAGGGGGAGCAGTACTTC. Its translation: CAWSGTGGKGEQYF.

The V gene is TRBV5-5, the J gene TRBJ1-2; perhaps TRBD1 as D (6 bases). The germline V gene has CDR1 SGHKS and CDR2 YYEKEE (reference sequence). Trimming took 3 bases from V and 0 from J, leaving 18 bases between them. This CDR3 has 17 amino acids. The CDR3: CASSSGQGPLANYGYTF. For the CDR3, the DNA is TGTGCCAGCAGCTCTGGCCAGGGGCCGCTAGCTAACTATGGCTACACCTTC.

This chain connects TRBV18 to TRBJ2-3; 12 nucleotides match TRBD2. With V trimmed by 3 bases and J by 1 base, 11 bases remained unmatched. Germline V gives CDR1 KGHSH, CDR2 LQKENI. The CDR3 spans 19 residues. DNA of the CDR3: TGTGCCAGCTCACCTTTGGGGCTGACTAGCGGGAGTGGCACAGATACGCAGTATTTT. It encodes CASSPLGLTSGSGTDTQYF.

This chain joins TRBV27 and TRBJ2-5; a possible D gene is TRBD1 (6 bases). The V gene lost 5 bases and the J gene lost 2 bases, with 18 bases spanning the gap. Per the germline V gene, CDR1 is MNHEY and CDR2 is SMNVEV (reference sequence). CDR3 length: 16 amino acids. DNA of the CDR3: TGTGCCAGCAGTCGATCGCCTCGGACAGAGCAAGAGACCCAGTACTTC. This codes for CASSRSPRTEQETQYF.

J is TRBJ2-1 and V is TRBV7-8; possibly TRBD1 for D (6 bases). Germline V gives CDR1 SGHVS, CDR2 FQNEAQ. Trimming pared 5 bases from V and 2 bases from J, leaving 16 bases between. This CDR3 region has 16 residues. The CDR3 bases are TGTGCCAGCAGCCCTGAAGCAGGGGTCGCCTACAATGAGCAGTTCTTC. The encoded protein is CASSPEAGVAYNEQFF.

J is TRBJ2-7 and V is TRBV2, with D perhaps matching TRBD1 (5 bases). The germline V and J ends were trimmed by 8 bases and 2 bases, with 13 bases remaining between them. Germline CDR1 SNHLY, CDR2 FYNNEI. This CDR3 spans 13 amino acids. CDR3 region: CASAYDRAYEQYF. For the CDR3, the DNA is TGTGCCAGCGCCTATGACAGAGCCTACGAGCAGTACTTC.

V usage is TRBV5-6 and J usage is TRBJ1-1; D not certain. The CDR3 loop spans 13 amino acids. Germline assignment: CDR1 SGHDT and CDR2 YYEEEE. The V gene lost 3 bases and the J gene lost 2 bases, with 8 bases spanning the gap. In nucleotides, the CDR3 is TGTGCCAGCAGCTCTGGGCCAAACACTGAAGCTTTCTTT. Amino acid sequence: CASSSGPNTEAFF. Supplemented by reference TRBV5-6 and TRBJ1-1, the full variable domain reads DAGVTQSPTHLIKTRGQQVTLRCSPKSGHDTVSWYQQALGQGPQFIFQYYEEEERQRGNFPDRFSGHQFPNYSSELNVNALLLGDSALYLCASSSGPNTEAFFGQGTRLTVV.

The chain carries TRBV5-1 and TRBJ1-1, with TRBD1 as a possible D gene (5 bases). The V end lost 2 bases, the J end lost 1 base, and 9 bases lay between the germline ends. Germline lookup yields CDR1 SGHRS and CDR2 YFSETQ. The CDR3 is 14 residues long. The CDR3 protein is CASSFSTENTEAFF. The DNA for the CDR3 is TGCGCCAGCAGCTTCTCGACAGAGAACACTGAAGCTTTCTTT. The complete variable domain, with remaining parts taken from reference TRBV5-1 and TRBJ1-1, reads KAGVTQTPRYLIKTRGQQVTLSCSPISGHRSVSWYQQTPGQGLQFLFEYFSETQRNKGNFPGRFSGRQFSNSRSEMNVSTLELGDSALYLCASSFSTENTEAFFGQGTRLTVV.

This chain connects TRBV5-5 to TRBJ1-4; perhaps TRBD1 as D (5 bases). The germline gives CDR1 SGHKS, CDR2 YYEKEE (reference sequence). CDR3 length equals 15 residues. V was shortened by 2 bases and J by 8 bases, with 16 bases between the two germline ends. The CDR3 DNA follows: TGTGCCAGCAGCTTCGTCGGGGGATCGGGAGAAAAACTGTTTTTT. Its protein product is CASSFVGGSGEKLFF.

The chain is built from TRBV5-4 and TRBJ2-1, with 8 bases matching TRBD2. CDR1 is SGHNT, CDR2 YYREEE, per germline (reference sequence). J was trimmed by 0 bases and V by 3 bases; bases with no gene match: 2. This CDR3 comprises 15 residues. Here the CDR3 reads CASSSGTSSYNEQFF. The CDR3 coding sequence is TGTGCCAGCAGCTCCGGGACTAGCTCCTACAATGAGCAGTTCTTC.

This chain connects TRBV7-6 to TRBJ2-3, with TRBD1 matching 7 bases. Germline values: CDR1 SGHVS, CDR2 FNYEAQ. The CDR3 spans 14 residues. The ends lost 5 bases at V and 6 bases at J; junction bases unmatched: 8. The CDR3 region has the DNA TGTGCCAGCAGCCTCGACAGGGTGTATGATACGCAGTATTTT. This sequence encodes CASSLDRVYDTQYF.

The J gene is TRBJ1-5, the V gene TRBV6-1; D is perhaps TRBD1 (5 bases). Germline loops: CDR1 MNHNS, CDR2 SASEGT. V lost 3 bases to trimming and J lost 5 bases, with 11 bases between them. The CDR3 is 14 amino acids. CDR3 in amino acids: CASSEGGAYQPQHF. The CDR3 coding sequence is TGTGCCAGCAGTGAGGGGGGTGCGTATCAGCCCCAGCATTTT.

The rearrangement links TRBV5-1 to TRBJ1-2, with 7 bases aligning to TRBD1. V shed 4 bases and J 8 bases; nucleotides not matched to a gene: 14. In germline, CDR1 is SGHRS, CDR2 YFSETQ. This CDR3 contains 15 residues. The CDR3 region is CASSTGQEPLGGYTF. For the CDR3, the DNA is TGCGCCAGCAGCACCGGACAGGAACCTTTGGGAGGCTACACCTTC.

V gene TRBV27 combines with J gene TRBJ2-1; 8 nucleotides align to TRBD2. Germline trimming cut 3 bases from V and 7 bases from J; bases unmatched to any gene: 11. This CDR3 contains 16 residues. Per germline, CDR1 MNHEY and CDR2 SMNVEV (reference sequence). DNA for the CDR3: TGTGCCAGCAGTTTGGTAGGTCGGGAGGGCCCAAATGAGCAGTTCTTC. It codes for CASSLVGREGPNEQFF.

The gene calls are TRBV30 and TRBJ2-2; D remains ambiguous. Germline V gives CDR1 GTSNPN, CDR2 SVGIG (reference sequence). The V and J ends lost 5 bases and 8 bases respectively, with 9 bases between them. The CDR3 is made up of 11 amino acids. This CDR3 reads CAWVTGGELFF. The CDR3 region has the DNA TGTGCCTGGGTAACCGGGGGGGAGCTGTTTTTT.

V is TRBV11-2 and J is TRBJ2-7; TRBD1 might be the D (5 bases). V lost 5 bases to trimming and J lost 6 bases, with 17 bases between them. Germline-derived CDR1 and CDR2 are SGHAT and FQNNGV. The CDR3 runs to 14 residues. CDR3 nucleotides: TGTGCCAGCAGCCTCCAGACAGTGTCTAGCGAGCAGTACTTC. Its translation is CASSLQTVSSEQYF.

The chain couples TRBV4-1 to TRBJ2-2; D is ambiguous. V lost 2 bases to trimming and J lost 8 bases, with 3 bases between them. The CDR3 runs to 11 residues. The V gene's germline CDR1 is MGHRA and CDR2 YSYEKL. The CDR3 is CASSQQGELFF. The CDR3 DNA reads TGCGCCAGCAGCCAACAGGGGGAGCTGTTTTTT.

The chain joins TRBV25-1 to TRBJ2-1, with TRBD2 identical over 7 bases. CDR3 length: 13 amino acids. Germline V gene sequence: CDR1 MGHDK, CDR2 SYGVNS. V dropped 0 bases and J dropped 15; count of bases not matched to a gene: 8. The CDR3 DNA reads as TGTGCCAGCAGTGAATATGGGGGGGTCGATAGGTTCTTC. Its protein is CASSEYGGVDRFF. Based on the CDR3 plus reference TRBV25-1 and TRBJ2-1, the full variable domain is EADIYQTPRYLVIGTGKKITLECSQTMGHDKMYWYQQDPGMELHLIHYSYGVNSTEKGDLSSESTVSRIRTEHFPLTLESARPSHTSQYLCASSEYGGVDRFFGPGTRLTVL.

The gene calls are TRBV28 and TRBJ1-2; D is unresolved. CDR1 MDHEN and CDR2 SYDVKM come from the germline V gene. This CDR3 region has 14 residues. V lost 3 bases, J lost 0 bases, and 8 bases lay in between. CDR3 sequence (DNA): TGTGCCAGCAGTTTCGGGGAAACTAACTATGGCTACACCTTC. Its protein is CASSFGETNYGYTF.

The chain combines TRBV27 with TRBJ1-1; 7 nucleotides match TRBD1. Germline V lookup: CDR1 MNHEY, CDR2 SMNVEV (reference sequence). V shed 0 bases, J shed 4 bases, and the junction held 5 bases outside the gene matches. The CDR3 is 15 amino acids. DNA of the CDR3: TGTGCCAGCAGTTTATCCGCACAGGGGTCCACTGAAGCTTTCTTT. Translation: CASSLSAQGSTEAFF.

The chain links TRBV5-1 to TRBJ2-1, with 9 positions matching TRBD2. This CDR3 has 18 amino acids. V was pared by 0 bases and J by 8 bases, with 15 bases of the junction left unmatched. Germline V gene data show CDR1 as SGHRS and CDR2 as YFSETQ. CDR3 in DNA: TGCGCCAGCAGCTTGGCCAAGATCGGGACTAGCTTCCTCGATGAGCAGTTCTTC. Its protein is CASSLAKIGTSFLDEQFF.

V usage is TRBV6-6 and J usage is TRBJ1-4; the match to TRBD1 covers 7 bases. V was clipped by 7 bases and J by 5 bases; unmatched bases: 13. The CDR3 contains 16 residues. Germline assignment: CDR1 MNHNY and CDR2 SVGAGI (reference sequence). The CDR3 is CASKRLEDRVNEKLFF. The CDR3 nucleotides read TGTGCCAGCAAACGCCTTGAAGACAGGGTAAATGAAAAACTGTTTTTT.

This clone was seen a few times. The rearrangement links TRBV5-1 to TRBJ2-2; D is ambiguous. V lost 0 bases and J lost 4, with 7 bases in between. There are 14 residues in the CDR3. Germline V gene data show CDR1 as SGHRS and CDR2 as YFSETQ. CDR3 nucleotides: TGCGCCAGCAGCTTGGATCCAGTCACCGGGGAGCTGTTTTTT. Its protein is CASSLDPVTGELFF.

The chain carries TRBV6-4 and TRBJ2-2, with 8 bases lining up with TRBD1. The CDR3 consists of 14 residues. In germline, CDR1 is MRHNA, CDR2 SNTAGT. The V gene end was trimmed by 9 bases and the J gene end by 6 bases; junction bases not matched to a gene: 9. DNA of the CDR3: TGTGCCAGTTCCTCGGACAGGGAGGCCGGGGAGCTGTTTTTT. It specifies CASSSDREAGELFF.

The CDR3 bases are TGTGCCAGTCGAACGCCGCGGGGGGGGAACTATGGCTACACCTTC. Protein sequence: CASRTPRGGNYGYTF. The chain joins TRBV2 to TRBJ1-2; a possible D gene is TRBD1 (5 bases). Per the germline V gene, CDR1 is SNHLY and CDR2 is FYNNEI. The germline V and J ends were trimmed by 9 bases and 2 bases, with 19 bases remaining between them. The CDR3 consists of 15 residues.

The genes are TRBV28 and TRBJ2-1, with D maybe TRBD1 (5 bases). V shed 1 base and J shed 5 bases, with 9 bases lying between them. Germline V gene sequence: CDR1 MDHEN, CDR2 SYDVKM. The CDR3 contains 14 residues. CDR3 coding DNA: TGTGCCAGCAGTTTATACGTCAGGGACAATGAGCAGTTCTTC. Its protein product is CASSLYVRDNEQFF.